This passage covers 29 T cell receptor beta chains from one sample sequenced in a study of neurological immune-mediated disorders. TCRdb called the 5' RACE reads again in MiXCR, with one record for every CDR3 protein. Found here are 60,000 to 85,000 distinct CDR3 sequences, 4.5% to 6.5% of them singletons; the top ten hold roughly 2.2%. Specimen: PBMCs. The receptors were gathered from a woman between 25 and 40 years old with multiple sclerosis.

This clonotype has at least ten counts. V is TRBV5-1 and J is TRBJ2-1; D may be TRBD2 (6 bases). Between the trimmed V and J ends, which lost 0 bases and 8 bases, there was a span of 9 bases. This CDR3 spans 13 amino acids. Germline CDR1 reads SGHRS; CDR2 reads YFSETQ. The chain's CDR3 is CASSLATGDEQFF. Here the CDR3 DNA reads TGCGCCAGCAGCTTGGCCACGGGGGATGAGCAGTTCTTC. The complete variable domain, with remaining parts taken from reference TRBV5-1 and TRBJ2-1, reads KAGVTQTPRYLIKTRGQQVTLSCSPISGHRSVSWYQQTPGQGLQFLFEYFSETQRNKGNFPGRFSGRQFSNSRSEMNVSTLELGDSALYLCASSLATGDEQFFGPGTRLTVL.

At least ten counts were recorded for this clonotype. This chain links TRBV5-1 with TRBJ1-5, with D maybe TRBD1 (5 bases). The CDR3 runs to 15 residues. V was shortened by 2 bases and J by 3 bases, with 12 bases between the two germline ends. In germline, CDR1 is SGHRS, CDR2 YFSETQ. DNA of the CDR3: TGCGCCAGCAGCTTTGGGGCAGGGCACAATCAGCCCCAGCATTTT. Translation: CASSFGAGHNQPQHF.

At least ten counts were recorded for this clonotype. The chain combines TRBV7-2 with TRBJ1-2; D perhaps matches TRBD1 (5 bases). The length of the CDR3 is 14 residues. The germline V and J ends were trimmed by 0 bases and 7 bases, with 12 bases remaining between them. Per the germline V gene, CDR1 is SGHTA and CDR2 is FQGNSA. The CDR3: CASSLADSLRGYTF. Here the CDR3 DNA reads TGTGCCAGCAGCTTAGCTGACAGTCTTCGTGGCTACACCTTC.

This clonotype appeared many times. As DNA, the CDR3 is TGCGCCAGCTTCCCGGAGGCCTCTGGGGCCAACGTCCTGACTTTC. As protein: CASFPEASGANVLTF. The chain has TRBV5-1 and TRBJ2-6; D is perhaps TRBD2 (5 bases). Germline loops: CDR1 SGHRS, CDR2 YFSETQ. V was cut by 7 bases and J by 0 bases, with 11 bases left in between. The CDR3 loop spans 15 amino acids.

This clonotype was detected ten times or more. This sequence joins TRBV24-1 and TRBJ2-1; 13 positions agree with TRBD2. The junction had 10 bases not matched to a gene; V was cut back by 10 bases and J by 5 bases. The CDR3 runs 16 residues. Germline CDR1 and CDR2: KGHDR and SFDVKD. The CDR3 sequence: CATADPGTSGNNEQFF. CDR3 DNA: TGTGCCACAGCGGACCCCGGGACTAGCGGGAACAATGAGCAGTTCTTC.

This clonotype appeared many times. V usage is TRBV7-6 and J usage is TRBJ2-7, with D possibly being TRBD1 or TRBD2 (5 bases each). V lost 3 bases and J 7 bases, leaving 7 bases between the germline ends. This CDR3 has 11 amino acids. In germline, CDR1 is SGHVS, CDR2 FNYEAQ. CDR3 amino acids: CASSLRGEQYF. DNA of the CDR3: TGTGCCAGCAGCTTGAGGGGTGAGCAGTACTTC. Variable domain in full (rest from reference TRBV7-6 and TRBJ2-7): GAGVSQSPRYKVTKRGQDVALRCDPISGHVSLYWYRQALGQGPEFLTYFNYEAQQDKSGLPNDRFSAERPEGSISTLTIQRTEQRDSAMYRCASSLRGEQYFGPGTRLTVT.

The chain is built from TRBV7-2 and TRBJ1-2; no clear D. Germline-derived CDR1 and CDR2 are SGHTA and FQGNSA. This CDR3 comprises 14 residues. With 4 bases removed from V and 4 bases from J, the gap between germline ends came to 13 bases. This chain's CDR3 is CASSSGIPPYGYTF. DNA of the CDR3: TGTGCCAGCAGCTCCGGGATTCCCCCCTATGGCTACACCTTC.

This clonotype was recorded many times. This chain joins TRBV14 and TRBJ2-2; D not resolved. The CDR3 covers 14 residues. The germline V gene encodes CDR1 SGHDN and CDR2 FVKESK. Between the trimmed V and J ends, which lost 4 bases and 7 bases, there was a span of 13 bases. The CDR3 loop reads CASSPLSGFGELFF. The DNA for the CDR3 is TGTGCCAGCAGCCCCTTATCGGGCTTCGGGGAGCTGTTTTTT.

This clonotype was detected many times. The chain combines TRBV27 with TRBJ2-7, with TRBD1 matching 7 bases. V trimming: 5 bases; J trimming: 0 bases; junction bases outside the gene matches: 4. CDR3 size: 14 residues. Germline CDR1 is MNHEY and CDR2 is SMNVEV (reference sequence). CDR3 DNA: TGTGCCAGCAGTCTACAGGGGAACTCCTACGAGCAGTACTTC. It yields the protein CASSLQGNSYEQYF.

This clonotype was counted ten times or more. The rearrangement links TRBV20-1 to TRBJ2-5; 7 bases match TRBD1. The CDR3 runs to 14 residues. The J segment lost 3 bases and the V segment lost 3 bases, leaving 7 bases of the junction unmatched. From germline, CDR1 is DFQATT and CDR2 SNEGSKA (reference sequence). Here the CDR3 reads CSASSGTVEETQYF. CDR3 coding DNA: TGCAGTGCTAGCTCTGGGACAGTAGAAGAGACCCAGTACTTC.

V is TRBV5-1 and J is TRBJ2-5; TRBD2 matches at 8 bases. This CDR3 contains 18 residues. From germline, CDR1 is SGHRS and CDR2 YFSETQ. V gave up 0 bases and J gave up 1 base; unmatched junction bases: 11. This CDR3 reads CASSLGLGGGSFQETQYF. The DNA for the CDR3 is TGCGCCAGCAGCTTGGGCCTTGGCGGGGGGTCGTTCCAAGAGACCCAGTACTTC.

V and J are TRBV10-3 and TRBJ2-3, with D maybe TRBD1 (6 bases). Looked up from germline, CDR1 is ENHRY and CDR2 is SYGVKD. The CDR3 runs to 17 residues. V gave up 6 bases and J gave up 0 bases, with 19 bases separating them. CDR3 sequence: CAIRAAGAGFSTDTQYF. The CDR3 nucleotides read TGTGCCATCAGGGCCGCAGGGGCCGGATTCAGCACAGATACGCAGTATTTT.

This clonotype was counted many times. The CDR3 DNA is TGCGCCAGCAGCTTGGGCGGGACAGGGGGATACGAGCAGTACTTC. This codes for CASSLGGTGGYEQYF. The chain has TRBV5-1 and TRBJ2-7, with 11 bases lining up with TRBD1. CDR3 length equals 15 residues. V gave up 0 bases and J gave up 4 bases; unmatched junction bases: 3. CDR1 SGHRS and CDR2 YFSETQ come from the germline V gene.

The chain carries TRBV5-1 and TRBJ2-1; 10 bases match TRBD1. The CDR3 consists of 16 residues. Germline CDR1 SGHRS, CDR2 YFSETQ. Unmatched junction bases numbered 7, after V lost 0 bases and J lost 7 bases. For the CDR3, the DNA is TGCGCCAGCAGCTTGGGGTCGGACAGGGGGTGGAATGAGCAGTTCTTC. It is translated as CASSLGSDRGWNEQFF.

This clonotype occurred many times. V is TRBV20-1 and J is TRBJ2-5; D might be TRBD2 (6 bases). This CDR3 spans 18 amino acids. V was pared by 3 bases and J by 3 bases, with 26 bases between. Germline CDR1 reads DFQATT; CDR2 reads SNEGSKA (reference sequence). As DNA, the CDR3 is TGCAGTGCTAGCAAACAGCTAGCGTCCTTTTCGGCTAAAGAGACCCAGTACTTC. This encodes CSASKQLASFSAKETQYF.

This clonotype has a count of ten or more. This chain uses TRBV20-1 with TRBJ2-3, with 13 bases identical to TRBD2. Germline CDR1 and CDR2: DFQATT and SNEGSKA (reference sequence). The CDR3 spans 15 residues. After removal of 5 bases from V and 4 bases from J, the junction contained 6 bases not matched to a gene. The CDR3 here is CSAGGTSGISDTQYF. In nucleotides, the CDR3 is TGCAGTGCTGGGGGGACTAGCGGGATTTCAGATACGCAGTATTTT.

This clonotype was seen at least ten times. V usage is TRBV7-9 and J usage is TRBJ2-1; 8 bases agree with TRBD1. After removal of 5 bases from V and 1 base from J, the junction contained 4 bases not matched to a gene. The CDR3 is made up of 15 amino acids. Germline assignment: CDR1 SEHNR and CDR2 FQNEAQ (reference sequence). CDR3 nucleotide sequence: TGTGCCAGCAGCCGCGGGACAGGATCCTACAATGAGCAGTTCTTC. Amino acid sequence: CASSRGTGSYNEQFF.

The sample holds a few counts of this clonotype. This may be a read error, as it is one base from a much larger clone. This chain uses TRBV5-6 with TRBJ2-3; tentatively, D is TRBD1 (5 bases). This CDR3 has 15 amino acids. Germline assignment: CDR1 SGHDT and CDR2 YYEEEE. The CDR3 is CVSSLAVGPTDTQYF. CDR3 DNA sequence: TGTGTCAGCAGCTTGGCCGTGGGGCCCACAGATACGCAGTATTTT.

This clonotype was picked up many times. The chain joins TRBV12-3 or TRBV12-4 to TRBJ2-3, with TRBD2 as a possible D gene (6 bases). This CDR3 spans 10 amino acids. V lost 10 bases and J lost 6, with 8 bases in between. The CDR3 region is CATGGDTQYF. In DNA, the CDR3 is TGTGCCACCGGGGGTGATACGCAGTATTTT.

Many counts were recorded for this clonotype. The V gene is TRBV3-1, the J gene TRBJ1-5, with a tentative D call TRBD1 (5 bases). CDR3 length: 15 residues. Germline assignment: CDR1 LGHDT and CDR2 YNNKEL (reference sequence). Trimming pared 1 base from V and 2 bases from J, leaving 9 bases between. The CDR3: CASSQVAGGNQPQHF. CDR3 DNA: TGTGCCAGCAGCCAAGTCGCGGGGGGCAATCAGCCCCAGCATTTT.

Of note for this clonotype: Its ends do not fully match the called genes, so a read error is possible. The V gene is TRBV11-2, the J gene TRBJ2-1, with D tentatively TRBD2 (6 bases). The germline gives CDR1 SGHAT, CDR2 FQNNGV. This CDR3 spans 12 amino acids. In DNA, the CDR3 is TGTGCCAGCAGGTTAGCGGACAATGAGCAGTTCTTC. This encodes CASRLADNEQFF.

In this sample, this clonotype turned up many times. The chain couples TRBV12-3 or TRBV12-4 to TRBJ2-2, with D perhaps TRBD1 or TRBD2 (6 bases each). There are 15 residues in the CDR3. Trimming took 6 bases from V and 3 from J, leaving 14 bases between them. DNA of the CDR3: TGTGCCAGCAGCGCACAGGGACTTGACACCGGGGAGCTGTTTTTT. Protein sequence: CASSAQGLDTGELFF.

This clonotype has a count of ten or more. The chain is built from TRBV9 and TRBJ2-1; 11 nucleotides align to TRBD2. The CDR3 totals 18 residues. CDR1 is SGDLS and CDR2 is YYNGEE in the germline V gene. V trimming: 0 bases; J trimming: 9 bases; junction bases outside the gene matches: 14. The CDR3 DNA follows: TGTGCCAGCAGCGTAGCTGGGAATAGCGGGGGGGCACGGGGTGAGCAGTTCTTC. Translated: CASSVAGNSGGARGEQFF.

This clonotype was picked up many times. The V gene is TRBV20-1, the J gene TRBJ2-1, with TRBD2 matching 10 bases. From germline, CDR1 is DFQATT and CDR2 SNEGSKA (reference sequence). The CDR3 runs to 16 residues. V trimming: 3 bases; J trimming: 2 bases; junction bases outside the gene matches: 7. This CDR3 reads CSARRPAGGPYNEQFF. CDR3 sequence (DNA): TGCAGTGCTAGGAGGCCAGCGGGAGGGCCCTACAATGAGCAGTTCTTC.

This clonotype was found many times. The rearrangement uses TRBV5-1 and TRBJ2-7, with D unresolved. From germline, CDR1 is SGHRS and CDR2 YFSETQ. The CDR3 consists of 14 residues. Trimming took 6 bases from V and 2 from J, leaving 15 bases between them. Here the CDR3 reads CASTLGQPPYEQYF. CDR3 sequence (DNA): TGCGCCAGCACCCTAGGTCAGCCCCCCTACGAGCAGTACTTC.

This clonotype came up many times. The chain has TRBV6-1 and TRBJ2-1; D is unresolved. Germline V gene lookup returns CDR1 MNHNS and CDR2 SASEGT. The V gene lost 2 bases and the J gene lost 0 bases, with 8 bases spanning the gap. CDR3 length: 15 residues. As DNA, the CDR3 is TGTGCCAGCAGTGAATTATCCTTCTCCTACAATGAGCAGTTCTTC. It yields the protein CASSELSFSYNEQFF.

This clonotype was seen ten or more times. The chain has TRBV6-6 and TRBJ2-7; D may be TRBD2 (5 bases). V gave up 2 bases and J gave up 5 bases, with 13 bases separating them. CDR1 is MNHNY and CDR2 is SVGAGI in the germline V gene (reference sequence). The CDR3 length is 14 residues. The DNA of the CDR3 is TGTGCCAGCAGTTACGGGCTAGCCCCCCACGAGCAGTACGTC. Translation: CASSYGLAPHEQYV.

Points on this clonotype: At one end the junction does not follow the germline gene, possibly because of a read error. The V call is TRBV5-5, the J call TRBJ1-6; 7 bases match TRBD1. The CDR3 has 14 amino acids. Germline lookup yields CDR1 SGHKS and CDR2 YYEKEE (reference sequence). CDR3 coding DNA: TGTGCCAGCAGCTTACAGGGGTTGAATTCAACCCTCAACTTT. This translates into CASSLQGLNSTLNF.

This clonotype was counted at least ten times. The gene calls are TRBV20-1 and TRBJ2-4; D perhaps matches TRBD2 (5 bases). Germline CDR1 and CDR2: DFQATT and SNEGSKA (reference sequence). V lost 3 bases and J lost 8, with 23 bases in between. The length of the CDR3 is 16 residues. CDR3 coding DNA: TGCAGTGCTAGGTCCGCGGGTGCTCTCACTTTGGACATTCAGTACTTC. As protein: CSARSAGALTLDIQYF.